A selection of T cell receptor beta chains follows, all from one sample in a study of T cells after yellow fever vaccination. TCRdb ran MiXCR on the 5' RACE reads and lists one entry per CDR3 protein. The profile shows over 85,000 distinct CDR3 sequences, roughly 9% of them singletons. This specimen consisted of CD8+ T cells not binding an NS4B(214-222) dextramer, sorted from PBMCs, obtained roughly 14 days after the first yellow fever vaccination. Receptors were obtained from a man aged 18 to 30 who received the YFV17D yellow fever vaccine. CDR3s include the opening cysteine and the closing phenylalanine or tryptophan. Fields, in order: D gene, J gene, V gene, clone size, CDR3 DNA, CDR3 protein. A D gene is named only where the DNA matches it firmly. Where a row states a size, it is once, few, many or the class of an expanded clone; other rows omit it.

D: -
J: TRBJ1-1
V: TRBV25-1
size: -
DNA: TGTGCCAGCAGTGACTGGGGGGGGCCCTTGAACACTGAAGCTTTCTTT
CDR3: CASSDWGGPLNTEAFF

D: TRBD2
J: TRBJ2-3
V: TRBV6-4
size: -
DNA: TGTGCCAGCAGTGAGCGCGGGGGGGCAACAGATACGCAGTATTTT
CDR3: CASSERGGATDTQYF

D: -
J: TRBJ2-3
V: TRBV5-1
size: few
DNA: TGCGCCAGCAGCTACTGGGTCTACACAGATACGCAGTATTTT
CDR3: CASSYWVYTDTQYF

D: -
J: TRBJ2-1
V: TRBV7-8
size: -
DNA: TGTGCCAGCAGCTTATTGTCCAAGGAGCAGTTCTTC
CDR3: CASSLLSKEQFF

D: -
J: TRBJ2-5
V: TRBV24-1
size: -
DNA: TGTGCCACCAGTGATGCCGGGATAAAAGAGACCCAGTACTTC
CDR3: CATSDAGIKETQYF

D: -
J: TRBJ2-6
V: TRBV27
size: -
DNA: TGTGCCAGCAGTTCCACACCTTCGGGGGCCAACGTCCTGACTTTC
CDR3: CASSSTPSGANVLTF

D: TRBD1
J: TRBJ1-1
V: TRBV6-2/TRBV6-3
size: -
DNA: TGTGCCAGCAGTTACTCATCCTACAGGGGGGGGAAGGACACTGAAGCTTTCTTT
CDR3: CASSYSSYRGGKDTEAFF

D: TRBD2
J: TRBJ2-1
V: TRBV12-3/TRBV12-4
size: many
DNA: TGTGCCAGCAGTTTCAGCGGGGTGCTAGATGAGCAGTTCTTC
CDR3: CASSFSGVLDEQFF

D: -
J: TRBJ1-2
V: TRBV13
size: -
DNA: TGTGCCAGCAGCTTAGGCACTAACTGGGGGCCGGGCGGCTACACCTTC
CDR3: CASSLGTNWGPGGYTF

D: TRBD2
J: TRBJ2-3
V: TRBV11-1
size: -
DNA: TGTGCCAGCAGCTTCGAGGGAGGGCGTAAAGATACGCAGTATTTT
CDR3: CASSFEGGRKDTQYF

D: TRBD2
J: TRBJ2-1
V: TRBV20-1
size: few
DNA: TGCAGTGCTAGAGATCCGGGGGGTGTGAATGAGCAGTTCTTC
CDR3: CSARDPGGVNEQFF

D: -
J: TRBJ2-7
V: TRBV6-2/TRBV6-3
size: -
DNA: TGTGCCAGCAGTATTTCCTACGAGCAGTACTTC
CDR3: CASSISYEQYF

D: -
J: TRBJ1-2
V: TRBV12-3/TRBV12-4
size: medium-sized
DNA: TGTGCCAGCAGTTCCAATGGTTTCGGTGGCTACACCTTC
CDR3: CASSSNGFGGYTF

D: -
J: TRBJ2-5
V: TRBV7-9
size: -
DNA: TGTGCCAGCAGCCTACACCGGACAGTAGAGACCCAGTACTTC
CDR3: CASSLHRTVETQYF

D: -
J: TRBJ2-1
V: TRBV20-1
size: -
DNA: TGCAGTGCTAGGATAGATGGGAGTGGGACAAATTACAATGAGCAGTTCTTC
CDR3: CSARIDGSGTNYNEQFF

D: TRBD2
J: TRBJ2-2
V: TRBV7-9
size: -
DNA: TGTGCCAGCCGGACTAGCGGGACCGGGGAGCTGTTTTTT
CDR3: CASRTSGTGELFF

D: -
J: TRBJ2-1
V: TRBV5-5
size: -
DNA: TGTGCCAGCAGCACAACAGGGGGGGTGGCCGATGAGCAGTTCTTC
CDR3: CASSTTGGVADEQFF

D: TRBD1
J: TRBJ2-5
V: TRBV27
size: few
DNA: TGTGCGAGGACAGGCGTAAGGACCCAGTACTTC
CDR3: CARTGVRTQYF

D: -
J: TRBJ2-7
V: TRBV7-9
size: many
DNA: TGTGCCAGCAGCTTAGATATGGGTTATTCATCCTACGAGCAGTACTTC
CDR3: CASSLDMGYSSYEQYF

D: -
J: TRBJ1-1
V: TRBV5-1
size: -
DNA: TGCGCCAGCAGCTTGTCCAGTTCCCCTAACACTGAAGCTTTCTTT
CDR3: CASSLSSSPNTEAFF